Shown below are 19 T cell receptor beta chains from a single sample sequenced in a study of cytomegalovirus exposure and HLA in healthy donors. It was with 60 Vbeta and 13 Jbeta primers that the PCR ran. Method: immunoSEQ multiplex PCR; TCRdb's copy keeps in-frame clones and lacks some. The sample includes 200,000 to 250,000 clones, approximately 90% seen only once; the top ten take roughly 0.99%. The sequencing sample was made of PBMCs. These receptor sequences come from a woman aged 18-29 years in good health and CMV-seronegative.

This clone was detected a few times. The chain is built from TRBV9 and TRBJ2-2, with 14 bases that match TRBD2. CDR1 is SGDLS and CDR2 is YYNGEE in the germline V gene. The CDR3 contains 17 residues. V was clipped by 4 bases and J by 3 bases; unmatched bases: 5. In DNA, the CDR3 is TGTGCCAGCAGCCCGGGACTAGCGGGGGCCTACACCGGGGAGCTGTTTTTT. As protein: CASSPGLAGAYTGELFF.

V and J are TRBV7-8 and TRBJ1-4; a weak D match, TRBD1 (5 bases). The length of the CDR3 is 17 residues. Trimming shortened V by 2 bases and J by 4 bases, and 17 bases separated the two germline ends. Germline-derived CDR1 and CDR2 are SGHVS and FQNEAQ. The CDR3 reads CASSLRGVGQGNEKLFF. In DNA, the CDR3 is TGTGCCAGCAGCTTACGAGGAGTCGGCCAGGGTAATGAAAAACTGTTTTTT.

The chain is built from TRBV19 and TRBJ2-7; a weak D match, TRBD1 (6 bases). Trimming removed 6 bases at V and 1 base at J, with 13 bases between. Germline loops: CDR1 LNHDA, CDR2 SQIVND (reference sequence). The CDR3 is 14 amino acids. Here the CDR3 reads CASRTDRWSYEQYF. The CDR3 DNA reads TGTGCCAGTAGAACCGACAGGTGGTCCTACGAGCAGTACTTC.

The chain couples TRBV15 to TRBJ1-5; TRBD1 matches 7 bases. The germline gives CDR1 LNHNV, CDR2 YYDKDF (reference sequence). V shed 5 bases, J shed 9 bases, and the junction held 13 bases outside the gene matches. The CDR3 covers 15 residues. The CDR3 region has the DNA TGTGCCACCAGCCCACGTCCAGGGGGTCTAGCGCCCCAGCATTTT. Translating it yields CATSPRPGGLAPQHF.

The genes are TRBV10-2 and TRBJ2-7; 10 nucleotides align to TRBD2. Germline V gives CDR1 WSHSY, CDR2 SAAADI. CDR3 length equals 14 residues. The V segment lost 6 bases and the J segment 2 bases; nucleotides outside the gene matches: 4. In DNA form, the CDR3 reads TGCGCCAGCAGGACTAGCGGGTACCCCTACGAGCAGTACTTC. This gives the protein CASRTSGYPYEQYF.

This chain joins TRBV5-4 and TRBJ2-7; D is ambiguous. V was shortened by 5 bases and J by 0 bases, with 12 bases between the two germline ends. The CDR3 consists of 14 residues. CDR1 SGHNT and CDR2 YYREEE come from the germline V gene (reference sequence). CDR3 nucleotide sequence: TGTGCCAGCAGTCCCGAACGGAGCTCCTACGAGCAGTACTTC. It translates to CASSPERSSYEQYF.

The chain joins TRBV5-4 to TRBJ2-7; 11 bases are shared with TRBD2. The V gene's germline CDR1 is SGHNT and CDR2 YYREEE (reference sequence). Trimming at V came to 4 bases and at J to 3 bases, leaving 12 bases not matched to a gene. The CDR3 spans 17 residues. The CDR3, as DNA: TGTGCCAGCAGCCCACAACCGGGACTAGCGGATTACTACGAGCAGTACTTC. Translating gives CASSPQPGLADYYEQYF.

The V and J genes are TRBV7-9 and TRBJ1-1, with D unclear. Germline loops: CDR1 SEHNR, CDR2 FQNEAQ (reference sequence). V dropped 2 bases and J dropped 7 bases, with 8 bases sitting between them. This CDR3 spans 12 amino acids. The CDR3 DNA follows: TGTGCCAGCAGCTTAACCAATAGTGAAGCTTTCTTT. Its translation: CASSLTNSEAFF. Full variable domain (outside the CDR3, taken from reference TRBV7-9 and TRBJ1-1): DTGVSQNPRHKITKRGQNVTFRCDPISEHNRLYWYRQTLGQGPEFLTYFQNEAQLEKSRLLSDRFSAERPKGSFSTLEIQRTEQGDSAMYLCASSLTNSEAFFGQGTRLTVV.

V usage is TRBV4-1 and J usage is TRBJ2-1, with D unclear. V lost 1 base to trimming and J lost 10 bases, with 8 bases between them. Germline V lookup: CDR1 MGHRA, CDR2 YSYEKL. The CDR3 contains 12 residues. In DNA, the CDR3 is TGCGCCAGCAGCCAAGTCGCCGGGGAGCAGTTCTTC. The encoded protein is CASSQVAGEQFF.

The rearrangement uses TRBV4-3 and TRBJ1-2; no clear D gene. CDR3 length: 14 residues. From germline, CDR1 is LGHNA and CDR2 YSLEER. Trimming pared 0 bases from V and 4 bases from J, leaving 9 bases between. The CDR3 nucleotides read TGCGCCAGCAGCCAAGATAGGAGTTCCTATGGCTACACCTTC. Translated, it gives CASSQDRSSYGYTF.

The chain couples TRBV13 to TRBJ2-7; 9 bases are a match to TRBD1. V was clipped by 5 bases and J by 1 base; unmatched bases: 6. The germline V gene has CDR1 PRHDT and CDR2 FYEKMQ (reference sequence). CDR3 size: 15 residues. In DNA, the CDR3 is TGTGCCAGCAGCCCTGCGGGACAGGGTTCCTACGAGCAGTACTTC. Its protein is CASSPAGQGSYEQYF.

The gene calls are TRBV2 and TRBJ1-1; D is possibly TRBD1 (6 bases). The CDR3 is made up of 15 amino acids. Germline values: CDR1 SNHLY, CDR2 FYNNEI. With 6 bases removed from V and 1 base from J, the gap between germline ends came to 15 bases. CDR3 nucleotide sequence: TGTGCCAGCAGAGCCTGGGGGCAGTCGAACACTGAAGCTTTCTTT. Encoded protein: CASRAWGQSNTEAFF.

The chain joins TRBV27 to TRBJ1-1; 8 nucleotides agree with TRBD1. Germline values: CDR1 MNHEY, CDR2 SMNVEV (reference sequence). CDR3 size: 15 residues. The junction had 8 bases not matched to a gene; V was cut back by 4 bases and J by 4 bases. CDR3: CASSWVSRGPTEAFF. The CDR3, as DNA: TGTGCCAGCAGTTGGGTTTCCAGGGGGCCCACTGAAGCTTTCTTT.

The chain employs TRBV7-8 and TRBJ2-7, with TRBD2 matching 9 bases. The CDR3 is 16 amino acids. V lost 5 bases and J lost 4; bases outside the gene matches: 12. The germline V gene encodes CDR1 SGHVS and CDR2 FQNEAQ. The CDR3, as DNA: TGTGCCAGCAGCCCGACAGTTGTAGCGGGAGAATACGAGCAGTACTTC. This codes for CASSPTVVAGEYEQYF. Combining the CDR3 with reference TRBV7-8 and TRBJ2-7 gives the whole variable domain GAGVSQSPRYKVAKRGQDVALRCDPISGHVSLFWYQQALGQGPEFLTYFQNEAQLDKSGLPSDRFFAERPEGSVSTLKIQRTQQEDSAVYLCASSPTVVAGEYEQYFGPGTRLTVT.

The chain is built from TRBV4-2 and TRBJ2-3; D gene ambiguous. Germline V lookup: CDR1 LGHNA, CDR2 YNFKEQ. V was pared by 1 base and J by 0 bases, with 8 bases between. This CDR3 has 15 residues. CDR3 amino acids: CASSQVGKSTDTQYF. CDR3 in DNA: TGTGCCAGCAGCCAAGTGGGCAAGAGCACAGATACGCAGTATTTT.

This clone was seen once. The V and J genes are TRBV6-5 and TRBJ2-1; D might be TRBD2 (6 bases). CDR3 size: 15 residues. Germline loops: CDR1 MNHEY, CDR2 SVGAGI. V lost 5 bases to trimming and J lost 4 bases, with 15 bases between them. CDR3 loop: CASSRPPRGYNEQFF. For the CDR3, the DNA is TGTGCCAGCAGTCGTCCCCCCCGGGGGTACAATGAGCAGTTCTTC.

The V call is TRBV4-3, the J call TRBJ1-2; the match to TRBD1 covers 7 bases. V shed 1 base and J 7 bases; nucleotides not matched to a gene: 18. This CDR3 region has 18 residues. CDR1 is LGHNA, CDR2 YSLEER, per germline. Here the CDR3 DNA reads TGCGCCAGCAGCCAAGGGCACCCTCCGACAGGGACTTTAGGTGGCTACACCTTC. Translated: CASSQGHPPTGTLGGYTF.

This chain links TRBV2 with TRBJ1-6; the D is unclear. This CDR3 contains 16 residues. V was pared by 2 bases and J by 0 bases, with 8 bases between. Germline V CDR1 and CDR2: SNHLY, FYNNEI. The CDR3 sequence: CASSERRSSYNSPLHF. CDR3 bases: TGTGCCAGCAGTGAAAGGAGAAGCTCCTATAATTCACCCCTCCACTTT.

The chain joins TRBV6-1 to TRBJ2-1, with 8 bases identical to TRBD2. Trimming cost V 4 bases and J 3 bases; bases outside gene matches: 8. This CDR3 is built from 16 residues. The germline gives CDR1 MNHNS, CDR2 SASEGT. In nucleotides, the CDR3 is TGTGCCAGCAGTGGAGGTAGCGGGAATTACTACAATGAGCAGTTCTTC. Translating gives CASSGGSGNYYNEQFF.